This record covers a single T cell receptor beta chain. Its cognate antigen is unknown. CD45RO negativity and positive selection for CCR7 defined naive CD8 cells, a population that excluded terminally differentiated effector memory CD45RA+ cells. The entry originates in a study of shared clonotypes between healthy human individuals. Regarding the study as a whole: It was the non-shared clonotypes that had lower generation probabilities than clonotypes shared by all four donors.

The CDR3 is made up of 15 amino acids. V was clipped by 3 bases and J by 8 bases; unmatched bases: 7. Germline V gene sequence: CDR1 SGDLS, CDR2 YYNGEE. Using immunoSEQ multiplex PCR, the repertoire was profiled, and TCRdb retains in-frame clones only, with some absent. There are about 2 million clones in the sample; approximately 94% occur only once, and more than 0.95% lies in the top ten. The sequenced sample was naive CD8+ T cells sorted from blood. This sequence was found in a man aged 18 to 29 in good health. The chain recombines TRBV9 with TRBJ2-1; 11 positions match TRBD1. The CDR3 DNA follows: TGTGCCAGCAGCGAGGGGACAGGGGGGTTCGATGAGCAGTTCTTC. It codes for CASSEGTGGFDEQFF.